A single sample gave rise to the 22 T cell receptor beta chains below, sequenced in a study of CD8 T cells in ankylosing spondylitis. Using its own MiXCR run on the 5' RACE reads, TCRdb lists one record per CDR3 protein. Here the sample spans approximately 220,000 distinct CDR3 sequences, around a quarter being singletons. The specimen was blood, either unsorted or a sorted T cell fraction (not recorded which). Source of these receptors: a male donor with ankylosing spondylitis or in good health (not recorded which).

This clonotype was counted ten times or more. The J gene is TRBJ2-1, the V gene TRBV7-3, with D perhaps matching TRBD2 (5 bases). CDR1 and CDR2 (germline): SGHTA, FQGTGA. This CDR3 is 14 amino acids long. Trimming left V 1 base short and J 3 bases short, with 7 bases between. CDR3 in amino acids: CASSLSRDYNEQFF. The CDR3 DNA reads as TGTGCCAGCAGCTTAAGCCGGGACTACAATGAGCAGTTCTTC.

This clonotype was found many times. For the CDR3, the DNA is TGTGCCAGCAGTTACATCACAGGGGACAATGAGCAGTTCTTC. Protein: CASSYITGDNEQFF. The chain links TRBV6-5 to TRBJ2-1; TRBD1 matches at 7 bases. This CDR3 spans 14 amino acids. CDR1 is MNHEY and CDR2 is SVGAGI in the germline V gene. J lost 5 bases, V lost 2 bases, and 3 bases had no gene match.

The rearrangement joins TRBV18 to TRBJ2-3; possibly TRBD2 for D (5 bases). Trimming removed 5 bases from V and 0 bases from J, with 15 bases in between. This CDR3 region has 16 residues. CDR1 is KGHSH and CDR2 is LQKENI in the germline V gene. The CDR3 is CASSTARVPSTDTQYF. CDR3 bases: TGTGCCAGCTCAACCGCGCGGGTCCCTAGCACAGATACGCAGTATTTT.

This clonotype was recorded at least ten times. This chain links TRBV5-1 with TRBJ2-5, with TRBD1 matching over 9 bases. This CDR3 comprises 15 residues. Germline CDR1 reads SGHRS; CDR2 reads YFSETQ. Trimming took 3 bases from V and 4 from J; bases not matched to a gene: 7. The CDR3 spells CASSSTDRGAETQYF. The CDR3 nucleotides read TGCGCCAGCAGCTCAACTGACAGGGGGGCAGAGACCCAGTACTTC.

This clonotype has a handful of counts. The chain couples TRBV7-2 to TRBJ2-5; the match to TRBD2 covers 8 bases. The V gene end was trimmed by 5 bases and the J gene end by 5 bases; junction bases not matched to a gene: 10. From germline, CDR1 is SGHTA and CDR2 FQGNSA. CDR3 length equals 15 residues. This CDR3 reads CASSPQRERRETQYF. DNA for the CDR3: TGTGCCAGCAGCCCCCAGCGGGAGCGGCGGGAGACCCAGTACTTC.

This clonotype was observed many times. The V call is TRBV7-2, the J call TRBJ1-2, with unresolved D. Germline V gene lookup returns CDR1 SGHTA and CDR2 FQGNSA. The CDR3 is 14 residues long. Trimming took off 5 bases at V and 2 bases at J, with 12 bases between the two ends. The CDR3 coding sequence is TGTGCCAGCAGCCCTTCAGGAACGAACTATGGCTACACCTTC. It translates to CASSPSGTNYGYTF.

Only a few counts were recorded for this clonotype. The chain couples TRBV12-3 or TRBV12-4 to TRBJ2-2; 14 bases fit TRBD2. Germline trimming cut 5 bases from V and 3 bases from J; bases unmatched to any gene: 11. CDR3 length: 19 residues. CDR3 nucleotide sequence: TGTGCCAGCAGTCCCCGACTAGCGGGAGGGAGGGCGCACACCGGGGAGCTGTTTTTT. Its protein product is CASSPRLAGGRAHTGELFF.

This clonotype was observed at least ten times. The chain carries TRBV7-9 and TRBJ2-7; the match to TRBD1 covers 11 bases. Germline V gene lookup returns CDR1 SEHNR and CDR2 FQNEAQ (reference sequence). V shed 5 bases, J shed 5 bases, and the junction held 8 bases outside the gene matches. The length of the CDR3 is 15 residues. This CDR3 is CASSRTGGAFDEQYF. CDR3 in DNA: TGTGCCAGCAGCCGGACAGGGGGCGCGTTCGACGAGCAGTACTTC.

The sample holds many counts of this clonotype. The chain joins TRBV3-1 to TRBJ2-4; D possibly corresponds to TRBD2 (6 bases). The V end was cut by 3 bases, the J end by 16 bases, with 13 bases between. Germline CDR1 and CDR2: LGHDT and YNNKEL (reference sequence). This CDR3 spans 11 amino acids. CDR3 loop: CASSQKGGLYF. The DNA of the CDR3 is TGTGCCAGCAGCCAGAAGGGAGGTCTTTACTTC.

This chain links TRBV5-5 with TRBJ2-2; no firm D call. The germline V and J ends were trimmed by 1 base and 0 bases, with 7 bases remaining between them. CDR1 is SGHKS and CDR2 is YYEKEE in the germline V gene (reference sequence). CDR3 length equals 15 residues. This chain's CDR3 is CASSLLATNTGELFF. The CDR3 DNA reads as TGTGCCAGCAGCTTGTTGGCGACGAACACCGGGGAGCTGTTTTTT. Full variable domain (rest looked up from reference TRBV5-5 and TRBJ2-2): DAGVTQSPTHLIKTRGQQVTLRCSPISGHKSVSWYQQVLGQGPQFIFQYYEKEERGRGNFPDRFSARQFPNYSSELNVNALLLGDSALYLCASSLLATNTGELFFGEGSRLTVL.

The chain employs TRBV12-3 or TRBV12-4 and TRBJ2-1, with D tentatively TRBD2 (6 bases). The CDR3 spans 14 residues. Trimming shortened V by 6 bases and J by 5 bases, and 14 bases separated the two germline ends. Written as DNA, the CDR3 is TGTGCCAGCAGACCCACGGGAGCGAACAATGAGCAGTTCTTC. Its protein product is CASRPTGANNEQFF.

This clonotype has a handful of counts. In DNA, the CDR3 is TGCAGTGCTAGAGGGACTAGCGGCAATGAGCAGTTCTTC. Amino acids: CSARGTSGNEQFF. The chain links TRBV20-1 to TRBJ2-1; 10 positions agree with TRBD2. Germline CDR1 reads DFQATT; CDR2 reads SNEGSKA (reference sequence). V shed 1 base, J shed 6 bases, and the junction held 0 bases outside the gene matches. The CDR3 loop spans 13 amino acids.

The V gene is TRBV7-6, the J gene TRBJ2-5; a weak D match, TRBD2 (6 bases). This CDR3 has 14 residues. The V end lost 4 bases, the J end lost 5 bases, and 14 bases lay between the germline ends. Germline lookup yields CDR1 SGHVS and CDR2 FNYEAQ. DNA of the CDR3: TGTGCCAGCAGCTCCTGGACGGGGGAGGAGACCCAGTACTTC. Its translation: CASSSWTGEETQYF.

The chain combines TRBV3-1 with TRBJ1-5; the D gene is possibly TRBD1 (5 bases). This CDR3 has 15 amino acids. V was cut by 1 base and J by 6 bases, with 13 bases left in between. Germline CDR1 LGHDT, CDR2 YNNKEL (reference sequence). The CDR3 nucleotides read TGTGCCAGCAGCCAAGGTCATCCGGGACTTCAGCCCCAGCATTTT. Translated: CASSQGHPGLQPQHF.

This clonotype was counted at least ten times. The CDR3, as DNA: TGCAGCGCAGGGGGGACTCGGGAGAACACTGAAGCTTTCTTT. Protein: CSAGGTRENTEAFF. This chain links TRBV29-1 with TRBJ1-1, with 7 bases aligning to TRBD1. V was clipped by 7 bases and J by 1 base; unmatched bases: 9. CDR3 length: 14 amino acids. Germline values: CDR1 SQVTM, CDR2 ANQGSEA.

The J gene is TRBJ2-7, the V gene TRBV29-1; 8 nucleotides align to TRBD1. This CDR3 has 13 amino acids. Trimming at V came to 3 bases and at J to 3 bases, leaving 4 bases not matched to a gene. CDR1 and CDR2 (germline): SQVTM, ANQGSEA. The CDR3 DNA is TGCAGCGTTGAGGACAGGGCGCGCTACGAGCAGTACTTC. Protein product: CSVEDRARYEQYF.

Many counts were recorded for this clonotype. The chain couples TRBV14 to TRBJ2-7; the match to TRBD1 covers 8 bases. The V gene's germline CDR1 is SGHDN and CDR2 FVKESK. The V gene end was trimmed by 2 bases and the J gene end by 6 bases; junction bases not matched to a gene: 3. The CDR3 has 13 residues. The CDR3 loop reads CASSQQTGVEQYF. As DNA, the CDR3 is TGTGCCAGCAGCCAACAGACAGGGGTCGAGCAGTACTTC.

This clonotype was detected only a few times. The CDR3 bases are TGTGCCAGCAGTTCGATCTCAGGGGGCCGGGATAATTCACCCCTCCACTTT. Translated: CASSSISGGRDNSPLHF. The genes are TRBV6-5 and TRBJ1-6; 8 nucleotides match TRBD1. The V and J ends lost 4 bases and 5 bases, in that order; junction bases with no gene match: 10. This CDR3 is built from 17 residues. CDR1 and CDR2 (germline): MNHEY, SVGAGI.

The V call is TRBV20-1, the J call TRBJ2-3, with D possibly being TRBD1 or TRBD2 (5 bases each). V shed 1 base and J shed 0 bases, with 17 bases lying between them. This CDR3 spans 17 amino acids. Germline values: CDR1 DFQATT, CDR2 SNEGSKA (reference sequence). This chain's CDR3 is CSARVFFGTHSTDTQYF. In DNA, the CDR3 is TGCAGTGCTAGAGTTTTTTTCGGGACGCATAGCACAGATACGCAGTATTTT.

The CDR3 spells CASSQDLGSRDIQYF. CDR3 nucleotides: TGTGCCAGCAGCCAAGATCTAGGTAGCCGGGACATTCAGTACTTC. This chain connects TRBV4-2 to TRBJ2-4; the D is unclear. Germline values: CDR1 LGHNA, CDR2 YNFKEQ. The V end was cut by 0 bases, the J end by 8 bases, with 14 bases between. CDR3 length equals 15 residues.

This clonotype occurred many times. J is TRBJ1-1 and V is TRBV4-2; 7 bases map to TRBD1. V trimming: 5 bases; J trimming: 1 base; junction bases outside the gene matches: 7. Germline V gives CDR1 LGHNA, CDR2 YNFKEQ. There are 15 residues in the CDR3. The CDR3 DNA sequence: TGTGCCAGCAGCGACGGGACAGCGGCGAACACTGAAGCTTTCTTT. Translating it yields CASSDGTAANTEAFF.

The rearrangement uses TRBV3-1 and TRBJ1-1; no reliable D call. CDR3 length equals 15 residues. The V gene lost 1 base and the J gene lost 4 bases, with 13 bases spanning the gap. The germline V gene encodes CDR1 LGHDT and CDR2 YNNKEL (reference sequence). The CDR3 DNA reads TGTGCCAGCAGCCAAGCCGGAGGGTGGAGCACTGAAGCTTTCTTT. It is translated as CASSQAGGWSTEAFF.